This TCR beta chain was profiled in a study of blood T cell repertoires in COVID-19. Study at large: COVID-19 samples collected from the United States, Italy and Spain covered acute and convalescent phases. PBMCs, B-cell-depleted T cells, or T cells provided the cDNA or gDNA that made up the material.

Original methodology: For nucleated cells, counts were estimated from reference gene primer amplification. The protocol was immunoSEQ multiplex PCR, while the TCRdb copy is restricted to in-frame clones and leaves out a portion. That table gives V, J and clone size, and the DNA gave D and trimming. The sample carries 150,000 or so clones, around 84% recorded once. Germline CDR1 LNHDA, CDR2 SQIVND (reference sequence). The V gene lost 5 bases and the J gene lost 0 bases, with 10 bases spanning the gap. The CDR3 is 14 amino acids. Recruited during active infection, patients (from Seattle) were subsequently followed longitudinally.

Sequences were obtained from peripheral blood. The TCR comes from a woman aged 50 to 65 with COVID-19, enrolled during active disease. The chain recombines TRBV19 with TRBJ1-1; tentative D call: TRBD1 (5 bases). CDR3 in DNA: TGTGCCAGTAGTGATTGGGGCCTGAACACTGAAGCTTTCTTT. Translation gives CASSDWGLNTEAFF.